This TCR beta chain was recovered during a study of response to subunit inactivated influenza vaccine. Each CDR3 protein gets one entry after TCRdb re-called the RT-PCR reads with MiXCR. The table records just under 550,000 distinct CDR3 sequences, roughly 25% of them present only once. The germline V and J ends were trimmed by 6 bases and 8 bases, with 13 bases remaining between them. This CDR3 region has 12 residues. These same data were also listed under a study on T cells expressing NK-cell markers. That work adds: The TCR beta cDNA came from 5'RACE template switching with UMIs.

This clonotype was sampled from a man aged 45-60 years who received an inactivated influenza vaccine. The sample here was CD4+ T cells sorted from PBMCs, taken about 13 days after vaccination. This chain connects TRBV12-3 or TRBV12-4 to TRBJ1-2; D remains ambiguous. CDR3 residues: CASSKKFSGYTF. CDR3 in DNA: TGTGCCAGCAGCAAGAAGTTCAGCGGCTACACCTTC.